This T cell receptor (beta chain) was captured in a study of T cell responses to AZD1222 COVID-19 vaccine. Study conclusions and caveats: Spike-spanning, vaccine-associated CD4 TCRs were dominant at 160-218 and 743-854. The donor cohort was predominantly white British with a female majority, and clonal diversity may have been underestimated. Researchers took repertoire samples only after the peak T cell response had come.

Sequencing used immunoSEQ multiplex PCR; TCRdb keeps in-frame clones, though not all of them. The sample has about 140,000 clones, 89% seen once. This clone was recorded only once. What it binds is not known. Germline V gene sequence: CDR1 SGHKS, CDR2 YYEKEE (reference sequence). The CDR3 loop spans 16 amino acids. The V gene lost 0 bases and the J gene lost 1 base, with 13 bases spanning the gap. This clonotype was obtained from an adult in good health. The starting material was peripheral blood, obtained on day 0 of AZD1222 vaccination. The rearrangement links TRBV5-5 to TRBJ1-1; TRBD1 is a possible D gene (5 bases). The CDR3 is CASSLAPGGRNTEAFF. The CDR3 nucleotides read TGTGCCAGCAGCTTGGCTCCCGGGGGTCGGAACACTGAAGCTTTCTTT.